The 25 T cell receptor beta chains below come from one sample, sequenced in a study of cytomegalovirus exposure and HLA in healthy donors. Primers: 60 Vbeta forward and 13 Jbeta reverse. Assay used: immunoSEQ multiplex PCR; TCRdb lists only in-frame clones, some missing. The data contain fewer than 65,000 clones, almost 75% of them seen just once; the ten biggest clones take up 5% to 7%. Sequencing input: PBMCs. Receptors originate from a man aged 50-59 years in good health and CMV-seronegative.

V usage is TRBV11-2 and J usage is TRBJ1-2, with D hard to call. The CDR3 is 12 amino acids. CDR1 is SGHAT and CDR2 is FQNNGV in the germline V gene. The V end lost 2 bases, the J end lost 6 bases, and 7 bases lay between the germline ends. CDR3 loop: CASSLHGDGYTF. CDR3 in DNA: TGTGCCAGCAGCTTACACGGGGATGGCTACACCTTC.

V gene TRBV21-1 combines with J gene TRBJ1-5; the D call TRBD1 from the table was never checked on the DNA. TRBV21-1 is listed as a pseudogene. The CDR3 extends over 15 amino acids. The CDR3 coding sequence is TGTGCCAGCAGCAACAGGGCCGAAGGCAATCAGCCCCAGCATTTT. Its translation: CASSNRAEGNQPQHF.

The chain uses TRBV6-1 and TRBJ2-3; 7 bases are a match to TRBD2. V lost 7 bases, J lost 0 bases, and 7 bases stayed unmatched. The germline CDR1 and CDR2 sequences are MNHNS and SASEGT. CDR3 size: 15 residues. CDR3 nucleotides: TGTGCCAGCACCCTGGGGGGGGGTAGCACAGATACGCAGTATTTT. This sequence encodes CASTLGGGSTDTQYF.

Of note for this clone: The junction shows a germline mismatch at one end, possibly a read error. The J gene is TRBJ1-2, the V gene TRBV4-1; TRBD1 agrees at 11 bases. Germline assignment: CDR1 MGHRA and CDR2 YSYEKL. The CDR3 spans 18 residues. CDR3 amino acids: CASSEDTPGQGVGYGYTF. The CDR3 DNA is TGCGCCAGCAGCGAAGACACACCGGGACAGGGGGTTGGGTATGGCTACACCTTC.

The V and J genes are TRBV19 and TRBJ2-2; D call uncertain. Germline V CDR1 and CDR2: LNHDA, SQIVND (reference sequence). This CDR3 contains 12 residues. V gave up 7 bases and J gave up 6 bases, with 9 bases separating them. The DNA for the CDR3 is TGTGCCAGTACCACTGGAGCCGGGGAGCTGTTTTTT. It yields the protein CASTTGAGELFF.

This clone was detected a few times. The V gene is TRBV27, the J gene TRBJ2-2, with D perhaps matching TRBD2 (5 bases). The CDR3 extends over 14 amino acids. Looked up from germline, CDR1 is MNHEY and CDR2 is SMNVEV (reference sequence). Trimming stripped 6 bases from V and 5 bases from J, with 13 bases between. CDR3 loop: CASSLRGRTGELFF. The CDR3 DNA sequence: TGTGCCAGCAGCTTACGCGGGCGGACCGGGGAGCTGTTTTTT.

The genes are TRBV5-1 and TRBJ2-1, with D possibly TRBD1 on 6 matching bases. Trimming removed 7 bases at V and 6 bases at J, with 20 bases between. The germline V gene has CDR1 SGHRS and CDR2 YFSETQ. CDR3 length equals 15 residues. The CDR3 region is CASGLRRTGFNEQFF. CDR3 DNA: TGCGCCAGCGGACTCCGCCGAACAGGGTTCAATGAGCAGTTCTTC.

The rearrangement joins TRBV5-1 to TRBJ2-3; 8 bases line up with TRBD2. The V gene's germline CDR1 is SGHRS and CDR2 YFSETQ. J lost 1 base, V lost 2 bases, and 6 bases had no gene match. The CDR3 extends over 16 amino acids. CDR3 in amino acids: CASSFQAGGGTDTQYF. The CDR3 DNA sequence: TGCGCCAGCAGCTTCCAGGCGGGGGGTGGCACAGATACGCAGTATTTT. The full variable domain, completed using reference TRBV5-1 and TRBJ2-3, is KAGVTQTPRYLIKTRGQQVTLSCSPISGHRSVSWYQQTPGQGLQFLFEYFSETQRNKGNFPGRFSGRQFSNSRSEMNVSTLELGDSALYLCASSFQAGGGTDTQYFGPGTRLTVL.

This chain connects TRBV6-5 to TRBJ2-1; D possibly corresponds to TRBD2 (6 bases). The CDR3 extends over 15 amino acids. The V gene's germline CDR1 is MNHEY and CDR2 SVGAGI. The ends were cut back, 5 bases at V and 1 base at J, with 12 bases in the middle. The CDR3 DNA reads TGTGCCAGCAGTAAATCCCGGGAGTCCTACAATGAGCAGTTCTTC. It translates to CASSKSRESYNEQFF.

The chain combines TRBV15 with TRBJ1-4; D is perhaps TRBD1 (5 bases). The CDR3 totals 16 residues. Germline values: CDR1 LNHNV, CDR2 YYDKDF (reference sequence). V was shortened by 5 bases and J by 0 bases, with 13 bases between the two germline ends. In DNA, the CDR3 is TGTGCCACCAGCGGGGCCCTCCTTGCAACTAATGAAAAACTGTTTTTT. Amino acids: CATSGALLATNEKLFF.

This clone was counted only a few times. The chain combines TRBV6-1 with TRBJ2-5, with 8 bases that match TRBD1. Trimming cost V 7 bases and J 5 bases; bases outside gene matches: 9. This CDR3 spans 14 amino acids. Germline V gives CDR1 MNHNS, CDR2 SASEGT. This chain's CDR3 is CASISAGGGETQYF. DNA of the CDR3: TGTGCCAGCATCAGCGCAGGGGGCGGGGAGACCCAGTACTTC.

The chain carries TRBV30 and TRBJ1-2, with 12 bases lining up with TRBD1. Germline assignment: CDR1 GTSNPN and CDR2 SVGIG (reference sequence). Trimming cost V 3 bases and J 4 bases; bases outside gene matches: 6. The CDR3 has 15 residues. The CDR3: CAWSRDRGRGYGYTF. The CDR3 region has the DNA TGTGCCTGGAGCCGGGACAGGGGGCGCGGCTATGGCTACACCTTC.

This chain links TRBV15 with TRBJ1-2, with TRBD1 matching 9 bases. CDR1 is LNHNV, CDR2 YYDKDF, per germline (reference sequence). The CDR3 is 17 amino acids. After removal of 3 bases from V and 4 bases from J, the junction contained 12 bases not matched to a gene. The CDR3, as DNA: TGTGCCACCAGCAGGGATAAAACAGGGGGCGTAGTCTATGGCTACACCTTC. This sequence encodes CATSRDKTGGVVYGYTF. The complete variable domain, with remaining parts taken from reference TRBV15 and TRBJ1-2, reads DAMVIQNPRYQVTQFGKPVTLSCSQTLNHNVMYWYQQKSSQAPKLLFHYYDKDFNNEADTPDNFQSRRPNTSFCFLDIRSPGLGDTAMYLCATSRDKTGGVVYGYTFGSGTRLTVV.

The chain combines TRBV5-1 with TRBJ2-7, with a weak D call TRBD2 (6 bases). Trimming removed 7 bases from V and 3 bases from J, with 14 bases in between. CDR1 is SGHRS, CDR2 YFSETQ, per germline. The CDR3 contains 13 residues. The CDR3 DNA is TGCGCCAGCGCAATCGGGGGTTTCTACGAGCAGTACTTC. As protein: CASAIGGFYEQYF.

J is TRBJ1-1 and V is TRBV7-8, with D tentatively TRBD1 (6 bases). V lost 1 base and J lost 4, with 16 bases in between. This CDR3 has 16 residues. Germline V gene lookup returns CDR1 SGHVS and CDR2 FQNEAQ. The CDR3 DNA is TGTGCCAGCAGCTTAGGGTTGGGGGCCGCGGGCACTGAAGCTTTCTTT. This encodes CASSLGLGAAGTEAFF.

This chain joins TRBV5-4 and TRBJ1-1; D gene uncertain. Deletions cut 2 bases from V and 1 base from J, with 9 bases between. Per the germline V gene, CDR1 is SGHNT and CDR2 is YYREEE (reference sequence). The CDR3 consists of 14 residues. In nucleotides, the CDR3 is TGTGCCAGCAGCTTTGCGACTTCGAACACTGAAGCTTTCTTT. Protein sequence: CASSFATSNTEAFF.

J is TRBJ1-2 and V is TRBV27; 7 nucleotides match TRBD1. The trim removed 6 bases at V and 0 bases at J, leaving 7 bases unmatched. This CDR3 contains 15 residues. Germline CDR1 is MNHEY and CDR2 is SMNVEV (reference sequence). CDR3 DNA: TGTGCCAGCAGGTCAGGGGGAGCAGCTAACTATGGCTACACCTTC. This codes for CASRSGGAANYGYTF.

V is TRBV2 and J is TRBJ1-2, with a tentative D call TRBD1 (6 bases). The CDR3 runs 14 residues. Germline V CDR1 and CDR2: SNHLY, FYNNEI. The V gene lost 7 bases and the J gene lost 8 bases, with 20 bases spanning the gap. CDR3 residues: CASTGGGASVGYTF. The CDR3 nucleotides read TGTGCCAGCACCGGGGGGGGCGCTTCGGTCGGCTACACCTTC.

The chain recombines TRBV30 with TRBJ1-2; perhaps TRBD1 as D (6 bases). In germline, CDR1 is GTSNPN, CDR2 SVGIG (reference sequence). With 2 bases removed from V and 5 bases from J, the gap between germline ends came to 12 bases. The CDR3 loop spans 13 amino acids. In DNA form, the CDR3 reads TGTGCCTGGAGTCTTACAGGGTGGTATGGCTACACCTTC. It encodes CAWSLTGWYGYTF.

About this clone: Within the sample, other DNA sequences also encode this same CDR3. The chain recombines TRBV29-1 with TRBJ2-2, with 7 bases identical to TRBD1. The CDR3 runs to 13 residues. Germline V gene sequence: CDR1 SQVTM, CDR2 ANQGSEA. V shed 5 bases, J shed 1 base, and the junction held 1 base outside the gene matches. CDR3 in DNA: TGCAGCGTTAACAGGGGGAACACCGGGGAGCTGTTTTTT. Protein sequence: CSVNRGNTGELFF.

The chain couples TRBV6-1 to TRBJ1-3; D is possibly TRBD1 (5 bases). From germline, CDR1 is MNHNS and CDR2 SASEGT. This CDR3 contains 15 residues. V was shortened by 7 bases and J by 0 bases, with 13 bases between the two germline ends. CDR3 in amino acids: CASNPTALSGNTIYF. The CDR3 DNA sequence: TGTGCCAGCAACCCGACAGCTCTCTCTGGAAACACCATATATTTT.

This clone appeared a few times. The chain couples TRBV5-1 to TRBJ2-2, with D perhaps TRBD1 (5 bases). V lost 2 bases and J lost 6, with 11 bases in between. The CDR3 spans 14 residues. Germline V CDR1 and CDR2: SGHRS, YFSETQ. As DNA, the CDR3 is TGCGCCAGCAGCTTTAGGCAGGGATCCGGGGAGCTGTTTTTT. It yields the protein CASSFRQGSGELFF.

This clone was seen a handful of times. This chain joins TRBV4-2 and TRBJ1-1; D remains ambiguous. Trimming shortened V by 4 bases and J by 2 bases, and 14 bases separated the two germline ends. In germline, CDR1 is LGHNA, CDR2 YNFKEQ. The CDR3 covers 15 residues. The CDR3 DNA reads as TGTGCCAGCAGCCCCTCCCCCCATAGAAACACTGAAGCTTTCTTT. The encoded protein is CASSPSPHRNTEAFF.

This chain connects TRBV6-6 to TRBJ2-3; D may be TRBD1 (6 bases). Trimming took 10 bases from V and 5 from J, leaving 10 bases between them. Germline assignment: CDR1 MNHNY and CDR2 SVGAGI (reference sequence). The CDR3 covers 11 residues. DNA of the CDR3: TGTGCCACCGCCAGGGGAGATACGCAGTATTTT. Translating gives CATARGDTQYF.

J is TRBJ2-7 and V is TRBV18, with D perhaps matching TRBD1 (6 bases). V shed 3 bases and J shed 3 bases, with 12 bases lying between them. In germline, CDR1 is KGHSH, CDR2 LQKENI. The CDR3 has 14 residues. The CDR3 is CASSPPGTNYEQYF. The CDR3 DNA follows: TGTGCCAGCTCACCGCCCGGGACAAACTACGAGCAGTACTTC.